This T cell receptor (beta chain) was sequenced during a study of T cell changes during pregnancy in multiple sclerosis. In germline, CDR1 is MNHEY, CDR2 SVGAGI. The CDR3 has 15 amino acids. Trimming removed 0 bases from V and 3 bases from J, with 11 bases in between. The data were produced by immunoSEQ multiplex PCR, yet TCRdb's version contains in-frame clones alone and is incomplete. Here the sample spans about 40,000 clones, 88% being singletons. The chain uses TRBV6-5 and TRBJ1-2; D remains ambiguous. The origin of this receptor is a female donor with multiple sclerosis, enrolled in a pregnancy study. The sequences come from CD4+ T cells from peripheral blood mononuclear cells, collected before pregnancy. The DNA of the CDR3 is TGTGCCAGCAGTTACTCGGGTCCGCGGGACTATGGCTACACCTTC. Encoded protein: CASSYSGPRDYGYTF.